This T cell receptor (beta chain) appears in the sequencing data of a study of blood T cell repertoires in COVID-19. The table came from immunoSEQ multiplex PCR; TCRdb's copy has only in-frame clones and leaves some out. The table includes around 150,000 clones, around 80% detected once. Germline-derived CDR1 and CDR2 are LNHDA and SQIVND (reference sequence). This CDR3 is 14 amino acids long. Losses at the gene ends were 7 bases for V and 8 bases for J; bases not matched to a gene: 11. Those who participated ranged in age from about 18 to 89 years and resided in approximately 23 US areas. Participants' own reports of clinical history determined their cohort assignment.

The origin of this receptor is a woman in her sixties or seventies who had recovered from COVID-19. Sequencing was performed on PBMCs or T cells enriched from blood (not recorded which). The chain employs TRBV19 and TRBJ2-1; TRBD2 agrees at 7 bases. The CDR3 sequence is CASTPSGNPYEQFF. The CDR3, as DNA: TGTGCCAGTACCCCTAGCGGAAACCCATATGAGCAGTTCTTC.